Included here is one T cell receptor beta chain sequence, with context. These data are taken from a study of cytomegalovirus exposure and HLA in healthy donors. In germline, CDR1 is SGHRS, CDR2 YFSETQ. V lost 2 bases to trimming and J lost 0 bases, with 10 bases between them. The CDR3 is 15 amino acids. Libraries were prepared by immunoSEQ multiplex PCR; TCRdb keeps only in-frame clonotypes and omits some of them. The repertoire holds over 100,000 clones, 85% to 95% seen once, with 0.89% in the top ten. The sequence derives from a woman between 18 and 29 years old in good health and CMV-seronegative. Sequencing input: PBMCs. The V and J genes are TRBV5-1 and TRBJ2-3; D perhaps matches TRBD2 (6 bases). Here the CDR3 reads CASSLVGGSTDTQYF. The CDR3 DNA sequence: TGCGCCAGCAGCTTAGTCGGGGGTAGCACAGATACGCAGTATTTT.